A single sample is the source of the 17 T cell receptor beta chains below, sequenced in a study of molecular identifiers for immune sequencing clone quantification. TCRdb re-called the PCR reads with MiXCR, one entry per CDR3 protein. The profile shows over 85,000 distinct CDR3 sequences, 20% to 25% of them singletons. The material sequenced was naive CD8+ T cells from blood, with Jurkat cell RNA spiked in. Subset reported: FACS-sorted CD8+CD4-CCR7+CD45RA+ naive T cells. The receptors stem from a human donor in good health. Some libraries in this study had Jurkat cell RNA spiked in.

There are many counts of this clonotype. CDR3 loop: CASSRQGEIGEQYF. The CDR3 DNA follows: TGTGCCAGCAGTAGACAGGGGGAAATAGGAGAGCAGTACTTC. The genes are TRBV27 and TRBJ2-7, with 9 positions matching TRBD1. This CDR3 is built from 14 residues. The germline gives CDR1 MNHEY, CDR2 SMNVEV (reference sequence). V lost 5 bases, J lost 7 bases, and 9 bases stayed unmatched.

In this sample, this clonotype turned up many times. The CDR3 loop reads CASSLGQGIEAYEQYF. The DNA of the CDR3 is TGTGCCAGCAGCTTGGGACAGGGAATAGAAGCCTACGAGCAGTACTTC. V gene TRBV7-9 combines with J gene TRBJ2-7; 9 bases agree with TRBD1. After removal of 3 bases from V and 2 bases from J, the junction contained 8 bases not matched to a gene. This CDR3 region has 16 residues. CDR1 is SEHNR and CDR2 is FQNEAQ in the germline V gene (reference sequence).

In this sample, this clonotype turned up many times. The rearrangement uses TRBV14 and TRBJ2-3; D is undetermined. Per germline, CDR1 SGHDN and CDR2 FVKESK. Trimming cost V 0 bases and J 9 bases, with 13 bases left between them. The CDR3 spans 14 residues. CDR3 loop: CASSQESLVGTQYF. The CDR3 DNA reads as TGTGCCAGCAGCCAAGAATCTCTCGTCGGAACGCAGTATTTT.

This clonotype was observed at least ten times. CDR3: CSAREGGLVAEQYF. CDR3 DNA: TGCAGTGCTAGAGAGGGGGGGCTAGTGGCCGAGCAGTACTTC. The chain recombines TRBV20-1 with TRBJ2-7; TRBD2 might be the D (7 bases). Trimming took off 0 bases at V and 6 bases at J, with 15 bases between the two ends. CDR1 is DFQATT, CDR2 SNEGSKA, per germline (reference sequence). The CDR3 extends over 14 amino acids.

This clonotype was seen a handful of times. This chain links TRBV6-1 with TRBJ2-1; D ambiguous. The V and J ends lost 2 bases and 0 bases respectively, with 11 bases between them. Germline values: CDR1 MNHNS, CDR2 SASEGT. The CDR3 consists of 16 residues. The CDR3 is CASSESWFNSYNEQFF. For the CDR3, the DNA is TGTGCCAGCAGTGAATCGTGGTTTAACTCCTACAATGAGCAGTTCTTC.

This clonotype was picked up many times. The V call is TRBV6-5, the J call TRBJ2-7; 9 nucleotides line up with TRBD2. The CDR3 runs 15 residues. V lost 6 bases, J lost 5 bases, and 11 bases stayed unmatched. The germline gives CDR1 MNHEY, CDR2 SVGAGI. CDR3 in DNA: TGTGCCAGCAGCTCTCGGGGACTAGCAATCGACGAGCAGTACTTC. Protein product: CASSSRGLAIDEQYF.

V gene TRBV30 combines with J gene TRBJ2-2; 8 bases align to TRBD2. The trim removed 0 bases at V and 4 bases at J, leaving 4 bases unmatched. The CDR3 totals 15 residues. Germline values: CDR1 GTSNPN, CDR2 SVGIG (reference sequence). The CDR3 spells CAWSVAGVGTGELFF. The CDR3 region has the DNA TGTGCCTGGAGTGTAGCGGGGGTCGGCACCGGGGAGCTGTTTTTT.

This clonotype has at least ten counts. The CDR3 bases are TGTGCCATCAGTCCTGACTTGGGACAGGGCTACACCTTC. Translated, it gives CAISPDLGQGYTF. J is TRBJ1-2 and V is TRBV10-3; 7 nucleotides line up with TRBD1. The CDR3 has 13 amino acids. Germline V lookup: CDR1 ENHRY, CDR2 SYGVKD. Trimming removed 5 bases from V and 8 bases from J; junction bases left unmatched: 8.

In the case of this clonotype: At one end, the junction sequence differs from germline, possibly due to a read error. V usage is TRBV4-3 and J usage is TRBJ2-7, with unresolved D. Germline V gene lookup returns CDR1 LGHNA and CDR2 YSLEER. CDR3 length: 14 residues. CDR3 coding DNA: TGCGCCAGCAGCCGAGCTGTCAGGAACTACGGGCAGTACTTC. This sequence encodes CASSRAVRNYGQYF.

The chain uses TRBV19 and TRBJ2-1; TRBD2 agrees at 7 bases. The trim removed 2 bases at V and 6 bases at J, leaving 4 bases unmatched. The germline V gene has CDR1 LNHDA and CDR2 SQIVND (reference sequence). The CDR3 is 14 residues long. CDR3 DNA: TGTGCCAGTAGTATAACTAGCGTGGGCAATGAGCAGTTCTTC. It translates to CASSITSVGNEQFF.

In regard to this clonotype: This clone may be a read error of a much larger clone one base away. The CDR3 coding sequence is TGCGGCGTTGAGAGGACAGGCGAAGAAGCTTTCTTT. It encodes CGVERTGEEAFF. The genes are TRBV29-1 and TRBJ1-1; 7 bases fit TRBD1. The CDR3 covers 12 residues. Germline loops: CDR1 SQVTM, CDR2 ANQGSEA. The variable domain in full, with the rest retrieved from reference TRBV29-1 and TRBJ1-1, is SAVISQKPSRDICQRGTSLTIQCQVDSQVTMMFWYRQQPGQSLTLIATANQGSEATYESGFVIDKFPISRPNLTFSTLTVSNMSPEDSSIYLCGVERTGEEAFFGQGTRLTVV.

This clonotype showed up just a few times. As DNA, the CDR3 is TGTGCCAGTAGTAGGACTAGCGGGGGGGCGCACACCGGGGAGCTGTTTTTT. This gives the protein CASSRTSGGAHTGELFF. The chain joins TRBV19 to TRBJ2-2; 15 nucleotides agree with TRBD2. Germline V gives CDR1 LNHDA, CDR2 SQIVND (reference sequence). Trimming at V came to 4 bases and at J to 3 bases, leaving 3 bases not matched to a gene. The CDR3 has 17 residues.

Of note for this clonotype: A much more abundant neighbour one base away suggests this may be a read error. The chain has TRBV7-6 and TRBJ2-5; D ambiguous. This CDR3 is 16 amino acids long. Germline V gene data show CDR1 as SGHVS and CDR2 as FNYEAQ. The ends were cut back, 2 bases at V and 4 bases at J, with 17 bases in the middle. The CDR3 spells CASSLSSGIQRETQYF. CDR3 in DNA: TGTGCCAGCAGCTTATCGTCCGGAATACAACGAGAGACCCAGTACTTC.

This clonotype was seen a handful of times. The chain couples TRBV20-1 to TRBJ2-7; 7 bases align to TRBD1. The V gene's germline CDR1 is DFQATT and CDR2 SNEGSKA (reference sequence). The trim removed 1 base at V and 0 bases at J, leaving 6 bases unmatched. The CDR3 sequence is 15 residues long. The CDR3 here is CSARGLQGFSYEQYF. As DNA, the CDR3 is TGCAGTGCTAGAGGACTACAGGGGTTCTCCTACGAGCAGTACTTC.

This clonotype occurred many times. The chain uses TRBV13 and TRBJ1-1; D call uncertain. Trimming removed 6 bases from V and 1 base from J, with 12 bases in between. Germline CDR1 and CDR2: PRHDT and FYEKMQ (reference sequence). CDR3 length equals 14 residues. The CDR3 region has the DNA TGTGCCAGCAGAAAATCCGAACAGAACACTGAAGCTTTCTTT. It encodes CASRKSEQNTEAFF.

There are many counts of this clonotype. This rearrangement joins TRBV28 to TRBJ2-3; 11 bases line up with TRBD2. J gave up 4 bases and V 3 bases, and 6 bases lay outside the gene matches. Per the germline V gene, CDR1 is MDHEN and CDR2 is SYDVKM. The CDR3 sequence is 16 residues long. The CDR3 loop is CASSLALSGGADTQYF. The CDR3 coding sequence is TGTGCCAGCAGTTTGGCTCTTAGCGGGGGGGCAGATACGCAGTATTTT. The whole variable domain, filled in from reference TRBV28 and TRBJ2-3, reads DVKVTQSSRYLVKRTGEKVFLECVQDMDHENMFWYRQDPGLGLRLIYFSYDVKMKEKGDIPEGYSVSREKKERFSLILESASTNQTSMYLCASSLALSGGADTQYFGPGTRLTVL.

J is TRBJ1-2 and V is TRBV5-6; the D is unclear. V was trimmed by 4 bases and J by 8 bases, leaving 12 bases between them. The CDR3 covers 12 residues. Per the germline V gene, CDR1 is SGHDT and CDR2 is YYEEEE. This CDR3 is CASSTMEWGYTF. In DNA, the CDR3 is TGTGCCAGCAGCACCATGGAGTGGGGCTACACCTTC.